This TCR beta chain derives from a study of T cells in Graves' hyperthyroidism and ophthalmopathy (dated by TCRdb to the late 2010s). Concerning the study at large: Peripheral blood was collected at initial diagnosis, before any treatment. To identify distinguishing TCR V-J signatures, a discovery cohort of around 100 patients was used, comprising 40 to 45 with Graves' ophthalmopathy and about 59 with stable Graves' hyperthyroidism. Prospective prediction of ophthalmopathy was tested in an independent validation cohort of 18 to 20 hyperthyroidism patients and 17 patients who later progressed to ophthalmopathy. For training and testing, the 100 or so patients in the discovery cohort were randomly divided in a 7:3 ratio. In addition, the study compared T-cell repertoires in thyroid tissue and in blood from roughly six Graves' hyperthyroidism patients. Following sampling, methimazole starting at 30 mg daily was given to hyperthyroidism patients, and high-dose intravenous methylprednisolone was given to ophthalmopathy patients. The paper describes TCR Vbeta CDR3 sequencing of around 140 peripheral blood samples, made up of roughly 45 ophthalmopathy patients, 70 to 75 hyperthyroidism patients and 17 progressor patients. Results the study describes overall, beyond this receptor: Most expanded thyroid clonotypes (frequency above 0.001) were also detected in blood, a finding suggesting that blood repertoires may reflect thyroid immune responses. During validation, the model predicted progression to ophthalmopathy a median of roughly 7.1 months ahead of onset, with around 71% sensitivity and roughly 72% specificity. A model built on a 13 V-J signature distinguished ophthalmopathy from stable hyperthyroidism, reaching approximately 89% sensitivity and about 81% specificity in cross-validation and 80%/75% in testing. No statistical method was used to fix the sample size in advance, and group allocation was not hidden from the investigators.

The TCR beta CDR3 regions were amplified from the RNA transcripts. For the first round of RT-PCR on the TCR CDR3, the HTBI primer set was used together with the Qiagen OneStep RT-PCR kit. The libraries were constructed in a second round of multiplex PCR and then size-selected and purified. Sequencing of the libraries was done on an Illumina HiSeq2000 using paired-end 100 bp reads. Concerning the study's data processing: Raw data were processed with SOAPnuke, discarding reads with adapters, uncalled bases, mean Phred below 15, or no exact constant-primer or identifier match. COPE v1.2.5 was used to merge the high-quality paired reads, and each unique nucleotide sequence was defined as a clonotype. MiTCR v1.1 was used to align the clonotypes against IMGT TRBV, TRBD and TRBJ reference segments. The analysis included only V-J combinations with a frequency above 0.0001, which together covered approximately 99% of the repertoires. A TCS score was defined as the ratio between F50 (clonal expansion) and ExV (chaos), using BLOSUM62-based TCRdist between CDR3 peptides within each V-J. Welch's t-statistics and random forest reduced 514 V-J features to 13, which were used in a naive Bayes classifier (R e1071). TCRdb reprocessed the public reads (quality trimming at Q25 with fastp, clone calling with MiXCR) and kept in-frame beta chains. Each CDR3 protein appears once, grouped with its most common genes and DNA. These V and J calls are TCRdb output, not the study's own analysis. The sample yields under 350,000 distinct CDR3 sequences; 21% were counted once. Over 40% of the sample lies in the top ten.

Graves' hyperthyroidism was defined as stable when no progression to ophthalmopathy occurred over 18 months of follow-up. Hyperthyroidism patients were aged 18 to 65 years and newly diagnosed, with disease duration of less than 2 months. The study excluded patients with uncontrolled infections, other autoimmune diseases, pregnancy or lactation. Diagnoses were based on clinical symptoms, serum thyroxine and TRAb, thyroid ultrasound and orbital computed tomography. Ficoll-Paque density gradient centrifugation was used to isolate PBMCs from about 9 ml of fresh peripheral blood. Total RNA was extracted using Trizol reagent, and RNA quality was assessed on an Agilent 2100 Bioanalyzer. The junction shows trimming of 5 bases on V and 1 base on J, plus 3 bases between the germline ends. CDR1 and CDR2 are read off the germline V gene as SGHRS and YFSETQ. Spanning cysteine to phenylalanine, the CDR3 consists of 12 amino acids. The kept DNA is CDR3 alone, 36 bases in frame from the first base.

This clonotype came up many times. Its antigen has not been determined. No base-level quality is on record; no much larger clone is a single base apart. The sequenced material came from blood. This receptor was obtained from a woman aged 50 to 65 with Graves' hyperthyroidism. Recombination linked TRBV5-1 to TRBJ2-2; no D gene can be assigned with confidence. The DNA reads as follows: TGCGCCAGCAGGCGGAACACCGGGGAGCTGTTTTTT. Its translation reads: CASRRNTGELFF.